This is a list of T cell receptor beta chains from one sample in a study of regulatory T cells in long-lasting Graves disease. TCRdb reprocessed the multiplex PCR reads via MiXCR and lists one record per CDR3 protein. The table has fewer than 550,000 distinct CDR3 sequences, about 22% seen once. The material was peripheral blood mononuclear cells (PBMCs), obtained when the disease was refractory, from a patient treated with antithyroid drugs. The receptor set was obtained from a female donor with Graves disease. CDR3s include the opening cysteine and the closing phenylalanine or tryptophan. The D gene is left open where the match is weak. Clone size is not always given. Where it is, it says once, few, many or a class for expanded clones.

abundance,j_gene,d_gene,v_gene,CDR3aa,CDR3nt
many,TRBJ1-1,TRBD1,TRBV12-3/TRBV12-4,CASSLTGGGNTEAFF,TGTGCCAGCAGTCTTACAGGGGGCGGGAACACTGAAGCTTTCTTT
many,TRBJ2-7,TRBD2,TRBV20-1,CSANVAGDYEQYF,TGCAGTGCTAATGTAGCGGGCGACTACGAGCAGTACTTC
few,TRBJ2-7,TRBD1,TRBV12-5,CASGPTGQGNEQYF,TGTGCTAGTGGTCCCACGGGACAGGGGAACGAGCAGTACTTC
few,TRBJ1-2,NA,TRBV6-5,CASSYGGGFNYGYTF,TGTGCCAGCAGTTACGGGGGGGGCTTTAACTATGGCTACACCTTC
few,TRBJ2-5,TRBD1,TRBV9,CASSATGGQETQYF,TGTGCCAGCAGCGCGACAGGGGGTCAAGAGACCCAGTACTTC
few,TRBJ1-5,NA,TRBV2,CASSVRAQHF,TGTGCCAGCAGTGTCAGGGCCCAGCATTTT
NA,TRBJ2-5,TRBD1,TRBV5-5,CASSVQGDRGETQYF,TGTGCCAGCAGCGTACAGGGGGACCGAGGAGAGACCCAGTACTTC
NA,TRBJ2-7,NA,TRBV4-1,CASSQERRAGMGSYEQYF,TGCGCCAGCAGCCAAGAGCGGAGGGCTGGGATGGGCTCCTACGAGCAGTACTTC
NA,TRBJ1-1,NA,TRBV4-1,CASSQDRVRGAMNTEAFF,TGCGCCAGCAGCCAAGATCGGGTGAGGGGGGCGATGAACACTGAAGCTTTCTTT
NA,TRBJ2-3,NA,TRBV28,CASSPRGAFGDTQYF,TGTGCCAGCAGCCCTCGCGGGGCCTTTGGGGATACGCAGTATTTT
many,TRBJ2-2,TRBD2,TRBV25-1,CASSGGLAGAPALAGELFF,TGTGCCAGCAGTGGGGGTCTAGCGGGAGCCCCCGCTCTCGCCGGGGAGCTGTTTTTT
few,TRBJ1-2,NA,TRBV7-2,CASSLVEARRSGGYCGYTF,TGTGCCAGCAGCTTAGTGGAGGCGAGGAGGAGTGGAGGGTACTGTGGCTACACCTTC
NA,TRBJ2-7,NA,TRBV6-5,CASSYSLGSSSYEQYF,TGTGCCAGCAGTTACTCGTTAGGGTCCAGCTCCTACGAGCAGTACTTC
NA,TRBJ2-5,TRBD2,TRBV7-2,CASSLVAGGAETQYF,TGTGCCAGCAGCTTAGTAGCGGGAGGGGCGGAGACCCAGTACTTC
NA,TRBJ2-7,TRBD1,TRBV29-1,CSVEDIGQGNEQYF,TGCAGCGTTGAAGATATAGGACAGGGGAACGAGCAGTACTTC
NA,TRBJ1-2,NA,TRBV5-1,CASSLVTAYGYTF,TGCGCCAGCAGCTTGGTAACAGCCTATGGCTACACCTTC
NA,TRBJ1-1,NA,TRBV5-1,CASSPDRELNTEAFF,TGCGCCAGCAGCCCGGATCGCGAGCTGAACACTGAAGCTTTCTTT
few,TRBJ2-7,NA,TRBV30,CAWSVLSYEQYF,TGTGCCTGGAGTGTACTGTCCTACGAGCAGTACTTC
NA,TRBJ1-2,TRBD1,TRBV7-9,CASSLGIGTGYGYTF,TGTGCCAGCAGCTTAGGGATCGGGACAGGGTATGGCTACACCTTC
many,TRBJ2-7,NA,TRBV10-3,CAISGGQTKGREQYF,TGTGCCATCAGTGGAGGGCAGACCAAAGGCCGCGAGCAGTACTTC
few,TRBJ1-1,NA,TRBV28,CASSLVGPIGAEAFF,TGTGCCAGCAGTTTGGTCGGACCCATAGGGGCTGAAGCTTTCTTT
many,TRBJ2-5,NA,TRBV7-2,CASSFVEQETQYF,TGTGCCAGCAGCTTTGTGGAGCAAGAGACCCAGTACTTC
NA,TRBJ2-7,NA,TRBV20-1,CSARPSGNYEQYF,TGCAGTGCTCGTCCCTCGGGGAACTACGAGCAGTACTTC
NA,TRBJ2-7,NA,TRBV30,CAWSPPMGGGPYYEQYF,TGTGCCTGGAGTCCGCCGATGGGGGGGGGGCCCTACTACGAGCAGTACTTC
many,TRBJ2-6,NA,TRBV6-2/TRBV6-3,CASSGGGANVLTF,TGTGCCAGCAGTGGTGGAGGGGCCAACGTCCTGACTTTC
many,TRBJ1-2,NA,TRBV28,CASRSGGSYGYTF,TGTGCCAGCAGAAGCGGTGGGAGCTATGGCTACACCTTC
NA,TRBJ1-6,TRBD1,TRBV20-1,CSAHKGTENSPLHF,TGCAGTGCTCATAAGGGGACAGAGAATTCACCCCTCCACTTT
few,TRBJ2-3,TRBD1,TRBV5-1,CASSLGQATDTQYF,TGCGCCAGCAGCTTAGGACAGGCCACAGATACGCAGTATTTT
few,TRBJ1-3,NA,TRBV6-9,CASSYRRGDTIYF,TGTGCCAGCAGTTACCGAAGGGGCGACACCATATATTTT
NA,TRBJ2-7,TRBD2,TRBV9,CASSARTSGNLNEQYF,TGTGCCAGCAGCGCCAGGACTAGCGGGAATTTGAACGAGCAGTACTTC
few,TRBJ1-1,NA,TRBV12-3/TRBV12-4,CAGINPPNTEAFF,TGTGCCGGCATAAACCCACCGAACACTGAAGCTTTCTTT
NA,TRBJ1-5,NA,TRBV7-2,CASSLTIQAPQHF,TGTGCCAGCAGCCTTACCATTCAGGCGCCCCAGCATTTT
many,TRBJ2-5,NA,TRBV28,CASSPITHQETQYF,TGTGCCAGCAGTCCTATTACCCACCAAGAGACCCAGTACTTC
few,TRBJ1-3,TRBD1,TRBV6-1,CATRDRRYSGNTIYF,TGTGCCACCCGGGACAGGCGCTACTCTGGAAACACCATATATTTT
many,TRBJ1-3,NA,TRBV7-9,CASSLSGSPGNTIYF,TGTGCCAGCAGCTTATCAGGGAGCCCTGGAAACACCATATATTTT
few,TRBJ1-5,NA,TRBV12-3/TRBV12-4,CASSLATGGQPQHF,TGTGCCAGCAGTTTAGCGACGGGTGGGCAGCCCCAGCATTTT
many,TRBJ2-7,NA,TRBV7-2,CASSLNAGRDSPEQYF,TGTGCCAGCAGCTTAAACGCAGGCAGGGATTCACCCGAGCAGTACTTC
few,TRBJ2-7,NA,TRBV14,CASSQEWSLSGGSGSSYEQYF,TGTGCCAGCAGCCAAGAATGGAGCCTCAGTGGTGGTTCGGGAAGCTCCTACGAGCAGTACTTC
many,TRBJ1-1,NA,TRBV19,CASSMWRDTNTEAFF,TGTGCCAGTAGTATGTGGAGGGACACGAACACTGAAGCTTTCTTT
many,TRBJ2-7,NA,TRBV28,CASSFTAYEQYF,TGTGCCAGCAGTTTCACAGCCTACGAGCAGTACTTC
NA,TRBJ2-7,TRBD2,TRBV19,CASSITGGPVEQYF,TGTGCCAGTAGTATAACGGGAGGGCCGGTCGAGCAGTACTTC
few,TRBJ1-2,NA,TRBV5-1,CASSIATANYGYTF,TGCGCCAGCAGCATCGCCACAGCTAACTATGGCTACACCTTC
many,TRBJ2-7,NA,TRBV28,CASSSPGEDSYEQYF,TGTGCCAGCAGTTCCCCGGGGGAGGACTCCTACGAGCAGTACTTC
few,TRBJ1-1,NA,TRBV19,CASRAPPGAATEAFF,TGTGCCAGCCGCGCCCCCCCGGGGGCGGCAACTGAAGCTTTCTTT
NA,TRBJ1-1,NA,TRBV7-9,CASSLTEGRRVATEAFF,TGTGCCAGCAGCTTAACAGAGGGACGGAGGGTGGCTACTGAAGCTTTCTTT
many,TRBJ1-5,NA,TRBV28,CASWRGMGNQPQHF,TGTGCCAGTTGGCGGGGAATGGGCAATCAGCCCCAGCATTTT
NA,TRBJ1-1,NA,TRBV3-1,CASSQVWSSSNTEAFF,TGTGCCAGCAGCCAAGTCTGGAGCAGTTCGAACACTGAAGCTTTCTTT
NA,TRBJ1-1,NA,TRBV30,CAFARVRTEAFF,TGTGCCTTCGCCAGGGTTAGGACTGAAGCTTTCTTT
medium-sized,TRBJ2-7,NA,TRBV27,CASSTGSVNEQYF,TGTGCCAGCAGTACGGGCAGCGTAAACGAGCAGTACTTC
many,TRBJ2-5,NA,TRBV20-1,CSTRDQVFQYF,TGCAGTACTAGAGATCAGGTTTTCCAGTACTTC
NA,TRBJ2-7,TRBD2,TRBV30,CAWSIGGRGYEQYF,TGTGCCTGGAGTATCGGCGGGAGAGGCTACGAGCAGTACTTC
many,TRBJ1-1,NA,TRBV29-1,CSGATHENTEAFF,TGCAGCGGCGCGACGCATGAGAACACTGAAGCTTTCTTT
NA,TRBJ2-5,TRBD2,TRBV29-1,CSVGGTSGSETQYF,TGCAGCGTCGGGGGGACTAGCGGGAGTGAGACCCAGTACTTC
many,TRBJ2-5,NA,TRBV11-2,CASSYEDGETQYF,TGTGCCAGCAGTTACGAGGACGGGGAGACCCAGTACTTC
many,TRBJ1-5,TRBD1,TRBV7-8,CASSGDSSNQPQHF,TGTGCCAGCAGCGGGGACAGTAGCAATCAGCCCCAGCATTTT